The sequence of this TCR beta chain was determined in a study of blood T cell repertoires in COVID-19 (TCRdb year 2020). Concerning the study at large: Samples covering the acute and convalescent phases of COVID-19 were provided by collaborators in the United States, Italy and Spain. Subjects who had been exposed to COVID-19, were actively infected with it, or had recovered from it provided the deeply sampled blood TCRbeta repertoires that made up the dataset. Samples came from the ongoing ImmuneRACE study (first 160 participants) plus 1,254 subjects from 6 global collaborators. Nearly every sample came with metadata listing a de-identified subject ID, COVID-19 status, age in years and sex. The prospective study material was composed of cDNA or gDNA derived from T cells, B-cell-depleted T cells, or PBMCs. Where HLA class I and class II types were available, the types were taken from metadata supplied by the sample provider, not from assay-based typing. The repertoires were released in a freely available public database meant as a resource for research on the immune response to SARS-CoV-2. On the study overall, not on this receptor specifically: How much clinical and demographic metadata was included differed by source and by participant, and the metadata was provided uncurated.

The CDR3 runs 15 residues from the cysteine to the phenylalanine. Only the CDR3 DNA stays, 45 bases, in frame from base 1. The germline V end is reduced by 5 bases and the J end by 3 bases; junction bases left unmatched: 10. The germline V gene (reference sequence) sets CDR1 to GTSNPN and CDR2 to SVGIG. TCRbeta CDR3 regions were amplified from genomic DNA by means of the immunoSEQ Assay, a bias-controlled multiplex PCR. The authors' pipeline ran thus. The number of nucleated cells in each sample was estimated from the amplification of reference gene primers within the assay. To quantify the absolute abundance of each unique TCRbeta CDR3 rearrangement, sequence reads were collapsed and filtered. Productive Simpson clonality was computed per sample as the square root of Simpson's diversity index over productive rearrangements. In its TCRdb copy, this immuneACCESS table keeps in-frame sequences only and misses some clones. Where compared with another copy, unresolved V genes explain less than half of these, and the others have no known cause. The V and J calls and the clone size are those of that table, but D and trimming were determined from the DNA. The sample table lists some 150,000 clones, approximately 84% of them with a count of one. 2.2% of the sample lies in the top ten.

A word on this clone: Its specific antigen is unknown. No qualities accompany the bases; no much larger clone lies one base away.

Collaborating institutions collected whole blood in K2EDTA tubes following their own protocols. For TCRbeta analysis, collaborator samples were shipped as frozen whole blood, as isolated PBMCs, or as DNA extracted from either sample type. The clonotype comes from a man in his 70s with acute or convalescent COVID-19. The sample was peripheral blood. The sequence links TRBV30 to TRBJ2-1, with 7 middle bases fitting TRBD2. The encoded CDR3 is CAWDAWTRDYNEQFF. The sequenced DNA: TGTGCCTGGGACGCTTGGACTAGGGACTACAATGAGCAGTTCTTC.